These 21 T cell receptor beta chains originate from one sample sequenced in a study of radiation and T cells in renal cell carcinoma. Time point specified: baseline pretreatment blood. The treatment was: 15 Gy SBRT to primary tumor, nephrectomy 4 weeks later. Profiled with immunoSEQ multiplex PCR; TCRdb holds only in-frame clones, not every one. The sample lists approximately 94,000 clones, 82% occurring once. The material sequenced was blood, taken from a patient whose treatment included radiotherapy and nephrectomy. Every receptor here comes from a man in his sixties with renal cell carcinoma.

This chain uses TRBV9 with TRBJ2-3; perhaps TRBD1 as D (6 bases). The CDR3 consists of 14 residues. With 0 bases removed from V and 3 bases from J, the gap between germline ends came to 8 bases. CDR1 is SGDLS and CDR2 is YYNGEE in the germline V gene. The DNA of the CDR3 is TGTGCCAGCAGCGTAGGACAGGAAACAGATACGCAGTATTTT. Amino acids: CASSVGQETDTQYF.

This chain uses TRBV27 with TRBJ1-4; 7 positions match TRBD1. The CDR3 covers 16 residues. Trimming took 6 bases from V and 0 from J; bases not matched to a gene: 7. Germline values: CDR1 MNHEY, CDR2 SMNVEV (reference sequence). The CDR3 sequence is CASRKQGLATNEKLFF. The CDR3 coding sequence is TGTGCCAGCAGGAAACAGGGGCTCGCAACTAATGAAAAACTGTTTTTT. The entire variable domain, with the rest obtained from reference TRBV27 and TRBJ1-4, is as follows: EAQVTQNPRYLITVTGKKLTVTCSQNMNHEYMSWYRQDPGLGLRQIYYSMNVEVTDKGDVPEGYKVSRKEKRNFPLILESPSPNQTSLYFCASRKQGLATNEKLFFGSGTQLSVL.

For the CDR3, the DNA is TGTGCCAGCACCAGGGCCAATCAGCCCCAGCATTTT. Its protein is CASTRANQPQHF. V gene TRBV6-1 combines with J gene TRBJ1-5; maybe TRBD1 (5 bases). Trimming pared 7 bases from V and 3 bases from J, leaving 7 bases between. Germline CDR1 and CDR2: MNHNS and SASEGT. This CDR3 region has 12 residues.

Here the CDR3 DNA reads TGTGCCAGCAGCGTTACCCAGGGTCCGAATGGCTACACCTTC. Encoded protein: CASSVTQGPNGYTF. This chain connects TRBV7-9 to TRBJ1-2; D is perhaps TRBD1 (5 bases). Germline V gene lookup returns CDR1 SEHNR and CDR2 FQNEAQ (reference sequence). The V end lost 5 bases, the J end lost 6 bases, and 16 bases lay between the germline ends. The CDR3 consists of 14 residues.

V usage is TRBV11-2 and J usage is TRBJ2-1; 9 bases agree with TRBD2. The germline gives CDR1 SGHAT, CDR2 FQNNGV. The V and J ends lost 1 base and 8 bases, in that order; junction bases with no gene match: 6. CDR3 length equals 15 residues. The CDR3, as DNA: TGTGCCAGCAGCTTAGGTAGCGGGAGTTACTATGAGCAGTTCTTC. Amino acid sequence: CASSLGSGSYYEQFF.

The chain carries TRBV6-1 and TRBJ1-5, with 8 positions matching TRBD1. Germline V gives CDR1 MNHNS, CDR2 SASEGT. The CDR3 is made up of 13 amino acids. V gave up 7 bases and J gave up 4 bases; unmatched junction bases: 3. CDR3 DNA sequence: TGTGCCAGCATACGGACAGGGAATCAGCCCCAGCATTTT. Its protein is CASIRTGNQPQHF.

The CDR3 sequence: CASSNSGKTQYF. Written as DNA, the CDR3 is TGTGCCAGCAGCAATTCGGGGAAGACCCAGTACTTC. The rearrangement uses TRBV21-1 and TRBJ2-5; TRBD2, the table's D call, lacks a check against the DNA. TRBV21-1 is recorded as a pseudogene. The CDR3 is 12 residues long.

This chain links TRBV5-1 with TRBJ1-2; D not certain. In germline, CDR1 is SGHRS, CDR2 YFSETQ. The CDR3 is 13 residues long. Between the trimmed V and J ends, which lost 3 bases and 10 bases, there was a span of 16 bases. The CDR3 spells CASSSSGPGDYTF. CDR3 DNA: TGCGCCAGCAGCTCCTCCGGGCCCGGAGACTACACCTTC.

The rearrangement links TRBV19 to TRBJ1-5; D remains ambiguous. The germline gives CDR1 LNHDA, CDR2 SQIVND (reference sequence). This CDR3 has 13 residues. V shed 7 bases and J shed 5 bases, with 12 bases lying between them. The DNA for the CDR3 is TGTGCCAGTAAGGATGGACTACATCAGCCCCAGCATTTT. Translation gives CASKDGLHQPQHF.

The rearrangement links TRBV5-1 to TRBJ2-3; the match to TRBD1 covers 9 bases. Germline values: CDR1 SGHRS, CDR2 YFSETQ. The CDR3 length is 14 residues. With V trimmed by 3 bases and J by 6 bases, 5 bases remained unmatched. The CDR3 loop is CASSSQGAPDTQYF. In DNA, the CDR3 is TGCGCCAGCAGCTCACAGGGGGCCCCTGATACGCAGTATTTT.

This chain links TRBV9 with TRBJ2-5; D assignment may be TRBD1 or TRBD2 (5 bases each). Germline CDR1 reads SGDLS; CDR2 reads YYNGEE. The V end was cut by 0 bases, the J end by 4 bases, with 16 bases between. The CDR3 has 16 amino acids. The CDR3 sequence is CASSVGARDGGETQYF. The CDR3 DNA reads TGTGCCAGCAGCGTAGGGGCCAGGGATGGAGGAGAGACCCAGTACTTC.

The rearrangement uses TRBV5-4 and TRBJ1-4; TRBD1 agrees at 9 bases. CDR3 length: 15 amino acids. V lost 3 bases to trimming and J lost 4 bases; unmatched junction nucleotides: 4. The germline V gene has CDR1 SGHNT and CDR2 YYREEE (reference sequence). The CDR3 spells CASSSLDRGNEKLFF. DNA for the CDR3: TGTGCCAGCAGCTCTCTGGACAGGGGTAATGAAAAACTGTTTTTT.

This chain connects TRBV28 to TRBJ1-3, with D tentatively TRBD1 (6 bases). The germline V and J ends were trimmed by 5 bases and 4 bases, with 15 bases remaining between them. Germline-derived CDR1 and CDR2 are MDHEN and SYDVKM. The CDR3 is made up of 15 amino acids. The CDR3 spells CASSDTGPGGNTIYF. CDR3 bases: TGTGCCAGCAGTGATACAGGGCCTGGGGGAAACACCATATATTTT.

The chain carries TRBV19 and TRBJ1-2; D unresolved. Trimming removed 6 bases at V and 2 bases at J, with 10 bases between. CDR1 is LNHDA and CDR2 is SQIVND in the germline V gene (reference sequence). The CDR3 has 13 residues. As DNA, the CDR3 is TGTGCCAGTAGCTCTGGATTCAACTATGGCTACACCTTC. This encodes CASSSGFNYGYTF. Based on the CDR3 plus reference TRBV19 and TRBJ1-2, the full variable domain is DGGITQSPKYLFRKEGQNVTLSCEQNLNHDAMYWYRQDPGQGLRLIYYSQIVNDFQKGDIAEGYSVSREKKESFPLTVTSAQKNPTAFYLCASSSGFNYGYTFGSGTRLTVV.

The CDR3 sequence: CASSLRTGGFYEQYF. The CDR3 DNA reads as TGTGCCAGCAGCTTACGGACAGGGGGCTTCTACGAGCAGTACTTC. This chain joins TRBV5-5 and TRBJ2-7, with 11 positions matching TRBD1. There are 15 residues in the CDR3. Per the germline V gene, CDR1 is SGHKS and CDR2 is YYEKEE (reference sequence). With V trimmed by 2 bases and J by 3 bases, 4 bases remained unmatched.

V usage is TRBV13 and J usage is TRBJ2-1; D may be TRBD2 (6 bases). Per the germline V gene, CDR1 is PRHDT and CDR2 is FYEKMQ (reference sequence). Trimming stripped 5 bases from V and 2 bases from J, with 13 bases between. The CDR3 covers 15 residues. CDR3: CASSPSGLAYNEQFF. The CDR3 region has the DNA TGTGCCAGCAGCCCCAGCGGGTTAGCCTACAATGAGCAGTTCTTC.

The V and J genes are TRBV5-1 and TRBJ2-5; 8 nucleotides line up with TRBD1. Per the germline V gene, CDR1 is SGHRS and CDR2 is YFSETQ. This CDR3 contains 14 residues. Trimming cost V 4 bases and J 4 bases; bases outside gene matches: 6. The DNA for the CDR3 is TGCGCCAGCAGCGAACCAGGGGGCGCAGAGACCCAGTACTTC. Translation: CASSEPGGAETQYF.

This chain uses TRBV4-3 with TRBJ2-1; D is possibly TRBD2 (5 bases). The CDR3 extends over 11 amino acids. Trimming left V 4 bases short and J 9 bases short, with 7 bases between. The germline V gene has CDR1 LGHNA and CDR2 YSLEER. The CDR3 loop reads CASSRRSEQFF. The CDR3 nucleotides are TGCGCCAGCAGCCGGAGGAGTGAGCAGTTCTTC.

This chain joins TRBV27 and TRBJ1-6; D remains ambiguous. Trimming left V 2 bases short and J 7 bases short, with 3 bases between. Germline loops: CDR1 MNHEY, CDR2 SMNVEV (reference sequence). CDR3 length: 12 residues. DNA for the CDR3: TGTGCCAGCAGTTTACCAAATTCACCCCTCCACTTT. Protein: CASSLPNSPLHF.

The rearrangement links TRBV7-8 to TRBJ2-7, with 9 bases identical to TRBD2. This CDR3 contains 16 residues. The germline V gene has CDR1 SGHVS and CDR2 FQNEAQ. V lost 0 bases to trimming and J lost 4 bases; unmatched junction nucleotides: 7. CDR3: CASSLAPGLAFYEQYF. The CDR3 nucleotides read TGTGCCAGCAGCTTAGCCCCGGGACTAGCATTTTACGAGCAGTACTTC.

This chain links TRBV6-6 with TRBJ1-4; possibly TRBD1 for D (5 bases). The CDR3 is 14 residues long. The V end was cut by 5 bases, the J end by 4 bases, with 11 bases between. Germline V gene lookup returns CDR1 MNHNY and CDR2 SVGAGI (reference sequence). The DNA for the CDR3 is TGTGCCAGCAGTACGCAGGGTGGTAATGAAAAACTGTTTTTT. This translates into CASSTQGGNEKLFF.